This TCR beta chain derives from a study of beta chain features in type 1 diabetes. In germline, CDR1 is SGHTA, CDR2 FQGNSA. V was pared by 4 bases and J by 2 bases, with 6 bases of the junction left unmatched. The CDR3 sequence is 15 residues long. The table lists this clone with many counts. Of the isolated RNA, all was reverse transcribed, and so the sequenced material was expressed TCRB transcripts. Here immunoSEQ multiplex PCR was the method, and the copy in TCRdb shows in-frame clones only, minus some. The sample holds around 300,000 clones, under 8.5% seen once. The sequenced material came from central memory CD4+ T cells from blood. The chain employs TRBV7-2 and TRBJ2-7, with TRBD1 identical over 9 bases. This clonotype was obtained from a woman in her late teens or twenties in good health. CDR3 region: CASSSGGTGPYEQYV. The DNA of the CDR3 is TGTGCCAGCAGCTCGGGCGGGACAGGGCCCTACGAGCAGTACGTC.